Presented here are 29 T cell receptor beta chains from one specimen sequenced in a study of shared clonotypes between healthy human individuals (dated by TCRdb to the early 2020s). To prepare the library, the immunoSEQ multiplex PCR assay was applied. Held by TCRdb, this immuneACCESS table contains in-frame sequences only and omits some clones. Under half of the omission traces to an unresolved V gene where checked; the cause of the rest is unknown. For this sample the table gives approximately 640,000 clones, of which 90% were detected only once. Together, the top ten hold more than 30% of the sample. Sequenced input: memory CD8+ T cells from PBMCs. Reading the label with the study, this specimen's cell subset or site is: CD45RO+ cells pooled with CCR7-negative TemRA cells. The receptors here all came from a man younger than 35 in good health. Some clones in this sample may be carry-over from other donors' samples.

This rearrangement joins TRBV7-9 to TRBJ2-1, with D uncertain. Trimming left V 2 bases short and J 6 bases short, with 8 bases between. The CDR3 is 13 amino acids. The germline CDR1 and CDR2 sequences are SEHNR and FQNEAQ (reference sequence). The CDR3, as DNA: TGTGCCAGCAGCTTAAGTGACCGCAATGAGCAGTTCTTC. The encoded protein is CASSLSDRNEQFF.

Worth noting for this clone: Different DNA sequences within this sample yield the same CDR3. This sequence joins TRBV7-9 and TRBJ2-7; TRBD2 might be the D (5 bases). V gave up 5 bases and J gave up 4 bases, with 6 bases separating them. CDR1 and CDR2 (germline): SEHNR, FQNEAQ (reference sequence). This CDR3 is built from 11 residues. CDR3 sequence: CASSRDYEQYF. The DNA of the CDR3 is TGTGCCAGCAGCCGGGATTACGAGCAGTACTTC.

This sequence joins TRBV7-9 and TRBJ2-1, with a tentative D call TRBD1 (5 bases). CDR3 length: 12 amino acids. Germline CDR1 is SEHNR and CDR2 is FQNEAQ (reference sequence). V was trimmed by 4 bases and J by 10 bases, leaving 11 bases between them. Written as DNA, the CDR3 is TGTGCCAGCAGCTCGTACCGACAGGAGCAGTTCTTC. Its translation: CASSSYRQEQFF. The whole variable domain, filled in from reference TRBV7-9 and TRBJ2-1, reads DTGVSQNPRHKITKRGQNVTFRCDPISEHNRLYWYRQTLGQGPEFLTYFQNEAQLEKSRLLSDRFSAERPKGSFSTLEIQRTEQGDSAMYLCASSSYRQEQFFGPGTRLTVL.

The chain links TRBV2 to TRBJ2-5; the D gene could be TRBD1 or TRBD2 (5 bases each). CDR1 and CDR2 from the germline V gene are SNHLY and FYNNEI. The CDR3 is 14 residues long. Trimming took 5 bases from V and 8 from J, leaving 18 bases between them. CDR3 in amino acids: CASSRPDSGITQYF. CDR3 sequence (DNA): TGTGCCAGCAGTCGTCCCGACAGCGGAATAACCCAGTACTTC. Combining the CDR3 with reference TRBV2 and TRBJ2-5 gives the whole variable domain EPEVTQTPSHQVTQMGQEVILRCVPISNHLYFYWYRQILGQKVEFLVSFYNNEISEKSEIFDDQFSVERPDGSNFTLKIRSTKLEDSAMYFCASSRPDSGITQYFGPGTRLLVL.

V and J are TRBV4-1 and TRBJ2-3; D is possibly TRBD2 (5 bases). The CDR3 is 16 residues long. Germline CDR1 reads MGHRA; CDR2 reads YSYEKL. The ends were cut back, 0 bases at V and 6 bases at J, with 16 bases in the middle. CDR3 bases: TGCGCCAGCAGCCAAGAGAGCGGCGGATTAGGGGATACGCAGTATTTT. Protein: CASSQESGGLGDTQYF.

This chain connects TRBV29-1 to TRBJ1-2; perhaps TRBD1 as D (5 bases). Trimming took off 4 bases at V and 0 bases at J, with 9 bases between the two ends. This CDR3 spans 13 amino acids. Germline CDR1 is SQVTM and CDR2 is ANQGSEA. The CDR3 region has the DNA TGCAGCGTTGGGGACCGAGCTAACTATGGCTACACCTTC. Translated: CSVGDRANYGYTF. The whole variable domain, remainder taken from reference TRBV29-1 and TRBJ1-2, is SAVISQKPSRDICQRGTSLTIQCQVDSQVTMMFWYRQQPGQSLTLIATANQGSEATYESGFVIDKFPISRPNLTFSTLTVSNMSPEDSSIYLCSVGDRANYGYTFGSGTRLTVV.

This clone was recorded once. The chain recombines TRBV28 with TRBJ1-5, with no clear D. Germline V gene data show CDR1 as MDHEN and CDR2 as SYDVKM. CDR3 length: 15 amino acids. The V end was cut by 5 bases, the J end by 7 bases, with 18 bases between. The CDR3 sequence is CASSLRALPGQPQHF. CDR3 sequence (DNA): TGTGCCAGCAGTCTCCGGGCCCTCCCTGGACAGCCCCAGCATTTT.

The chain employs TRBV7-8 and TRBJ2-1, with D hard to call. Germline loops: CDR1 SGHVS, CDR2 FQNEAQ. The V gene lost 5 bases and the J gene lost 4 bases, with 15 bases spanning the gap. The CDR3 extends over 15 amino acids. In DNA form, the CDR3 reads TGTGCCAGCAGCCCGCGACCGGGCCCTTACAATGAGCAGTTCTTC. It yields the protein CASSPRPGPYNEQFF.

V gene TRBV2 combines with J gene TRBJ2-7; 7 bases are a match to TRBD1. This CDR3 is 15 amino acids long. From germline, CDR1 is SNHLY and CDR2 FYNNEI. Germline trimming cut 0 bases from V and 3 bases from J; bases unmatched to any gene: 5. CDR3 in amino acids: CASSEATGQNYEQYF. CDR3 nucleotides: TGTGCCAGCAGTGAAGCGACGGGACAGAACTACGAGCAGTACTTC.

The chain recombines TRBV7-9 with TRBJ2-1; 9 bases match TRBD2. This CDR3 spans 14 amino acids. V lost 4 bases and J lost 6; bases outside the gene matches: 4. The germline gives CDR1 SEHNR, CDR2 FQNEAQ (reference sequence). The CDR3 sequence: CASSSGTSSNEQFF. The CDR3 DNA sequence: TGTGCCAGCAGCTCAGGGACTAGCAGCAATGAGCAGTTCTTC.

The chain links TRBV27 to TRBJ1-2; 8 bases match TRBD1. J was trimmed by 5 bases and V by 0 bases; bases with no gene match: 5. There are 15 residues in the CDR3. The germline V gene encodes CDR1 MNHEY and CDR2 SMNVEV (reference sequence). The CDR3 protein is CASSLSRDRRYGYTF. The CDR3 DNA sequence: TGTGCCAGCAGTTTATCTAGGGACAGGCGGTATGGCTACACCTTC.

In DNA, the CDR3 is TGTGCCAGCAGCTTAGGGGAGGTAGGCACTGAAGCTTTCTTT. The encoded protein is CASSLGEVGTEAFF. This chain uses TRBV7-6 with TRBJ1-1; D ambiguous. Germline-derived CDR1 and CDR2 are SGHVS and FNYEAQ. The V end was cut by 1 base, the J end by 4 bases, with 10 bases between. This CDR3 has 14 amino acids.

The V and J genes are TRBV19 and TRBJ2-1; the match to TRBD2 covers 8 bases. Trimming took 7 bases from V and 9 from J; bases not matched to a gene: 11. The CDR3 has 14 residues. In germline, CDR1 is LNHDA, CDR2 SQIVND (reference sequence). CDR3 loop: CASTPMGLEAEQFF. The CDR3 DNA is TGTGCCAGTACCCCAATGGGACTAGAAGCTGAGCAGTTCTTC.

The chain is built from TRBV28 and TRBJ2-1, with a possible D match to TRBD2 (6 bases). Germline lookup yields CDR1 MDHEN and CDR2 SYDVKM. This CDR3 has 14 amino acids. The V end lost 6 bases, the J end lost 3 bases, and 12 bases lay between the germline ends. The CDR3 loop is CASRPRGSYNEQFF. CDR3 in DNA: TGTGCCAGCAGACCCCGGGGGAGCTACAATGAGCAGTTCTTC.

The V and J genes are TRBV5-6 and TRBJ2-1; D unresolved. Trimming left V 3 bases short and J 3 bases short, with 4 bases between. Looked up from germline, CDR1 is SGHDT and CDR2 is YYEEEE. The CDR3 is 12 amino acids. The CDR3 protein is CASSSNYNEQFF. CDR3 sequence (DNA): TGTGCCAGCAGCTCAAACTACAATGAGCAGTTCTTC.

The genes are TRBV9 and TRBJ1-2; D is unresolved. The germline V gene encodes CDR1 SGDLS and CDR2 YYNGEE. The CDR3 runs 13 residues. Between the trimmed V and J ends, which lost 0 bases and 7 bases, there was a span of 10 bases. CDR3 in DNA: TGTGCCAGCAGCGTAGGGGCCCACGGTGGCTACACCTTC. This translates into CASSVGAHGGYTF.

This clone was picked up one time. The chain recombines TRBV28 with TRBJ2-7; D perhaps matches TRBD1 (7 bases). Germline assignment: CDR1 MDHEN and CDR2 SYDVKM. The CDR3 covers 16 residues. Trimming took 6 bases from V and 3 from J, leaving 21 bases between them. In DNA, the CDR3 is TGTGCCAGCAGAAGACGACAGGGAGGCCCCTACTACGAGCAGTACTTC. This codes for CASRRRQGGPYYEQYF.

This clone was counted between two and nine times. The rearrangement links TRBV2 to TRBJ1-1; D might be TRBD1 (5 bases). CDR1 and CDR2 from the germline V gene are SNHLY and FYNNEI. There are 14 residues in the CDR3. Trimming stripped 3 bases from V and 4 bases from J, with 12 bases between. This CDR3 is CASSDRDRATEAFF. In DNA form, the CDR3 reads TGTGCCAGCAGTGACAGGGATCGTGCCACTGAAGCTTTCTTT.

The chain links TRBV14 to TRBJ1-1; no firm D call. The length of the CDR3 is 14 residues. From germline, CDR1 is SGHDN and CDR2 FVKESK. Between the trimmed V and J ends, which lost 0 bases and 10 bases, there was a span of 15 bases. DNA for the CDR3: TGTGCCAGCAGCCAAGATCTGTACGGGCGCGGAGCTTTCTTT. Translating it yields CASSQDLYGRGAFF.

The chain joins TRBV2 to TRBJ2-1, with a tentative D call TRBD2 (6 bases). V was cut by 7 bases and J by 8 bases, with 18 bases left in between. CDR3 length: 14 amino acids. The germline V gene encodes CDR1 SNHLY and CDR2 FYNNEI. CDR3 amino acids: CASTSPGLLDEQFF. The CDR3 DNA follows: TGTGCCAGCACAAGTCCGGGACTCTTAGATGAGCAGTTCTTC.

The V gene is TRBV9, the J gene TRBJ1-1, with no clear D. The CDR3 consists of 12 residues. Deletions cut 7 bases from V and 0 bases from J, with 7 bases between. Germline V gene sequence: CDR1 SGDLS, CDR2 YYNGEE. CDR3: CASSPLNTEAFF. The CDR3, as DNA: TGTGCCAGCTCTCCCCTGAACACTGAAGCTTTCTTT.

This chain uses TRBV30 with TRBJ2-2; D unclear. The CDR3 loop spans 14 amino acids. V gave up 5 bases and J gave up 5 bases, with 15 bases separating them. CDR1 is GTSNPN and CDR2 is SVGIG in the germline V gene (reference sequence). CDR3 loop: CAWHQSWLTGELFF. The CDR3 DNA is TGTGCCTGGCACCAGAGCTGGTTAACCGGGGAGCTGTTTTTT.

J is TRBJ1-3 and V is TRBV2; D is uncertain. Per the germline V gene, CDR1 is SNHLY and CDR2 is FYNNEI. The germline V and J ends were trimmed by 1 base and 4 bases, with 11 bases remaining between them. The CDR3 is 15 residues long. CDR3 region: CASSEGWGGGNTIYF. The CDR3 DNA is TGTGCCAGCAGTGAAGGCTGGGGAGGAGGAAACACCATATATTTT.

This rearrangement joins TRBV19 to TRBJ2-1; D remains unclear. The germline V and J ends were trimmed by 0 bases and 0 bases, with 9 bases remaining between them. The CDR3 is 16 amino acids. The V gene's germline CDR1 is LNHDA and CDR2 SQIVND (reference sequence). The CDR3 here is CASSIDHGSSYNEQFF. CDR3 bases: TGTGCCAGTAGTATAGATCACGGTAGCTCCTACAATGAGCAGTTCTTC.

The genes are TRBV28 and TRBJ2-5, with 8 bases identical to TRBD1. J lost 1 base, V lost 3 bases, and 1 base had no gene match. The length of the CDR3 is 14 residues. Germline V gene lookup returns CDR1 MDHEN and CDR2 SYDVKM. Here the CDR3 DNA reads TGTGCCAGCAGTTTTCAGGGGGCCCAAGAGACCCAGTACTTC. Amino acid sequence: CASSFQGAQETQYF.

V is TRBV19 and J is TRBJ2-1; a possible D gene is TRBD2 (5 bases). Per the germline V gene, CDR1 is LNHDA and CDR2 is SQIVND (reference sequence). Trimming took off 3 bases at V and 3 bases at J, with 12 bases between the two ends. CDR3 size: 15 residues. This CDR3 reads CASSILGSHYNEQFF. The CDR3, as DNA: TGTGCCAGTAGTATTTTGGGGAGCCACTACAATGAGCAGTTCTTC.

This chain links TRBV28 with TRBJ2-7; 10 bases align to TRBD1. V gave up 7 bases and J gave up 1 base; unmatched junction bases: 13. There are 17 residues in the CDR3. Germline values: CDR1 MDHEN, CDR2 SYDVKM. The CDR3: CASISVGRTGGSYEQYF. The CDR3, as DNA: TGTGCCAGCATCTCTGTGGGACGGACAGGGGGATCCTACGAGCAGTACTTC.

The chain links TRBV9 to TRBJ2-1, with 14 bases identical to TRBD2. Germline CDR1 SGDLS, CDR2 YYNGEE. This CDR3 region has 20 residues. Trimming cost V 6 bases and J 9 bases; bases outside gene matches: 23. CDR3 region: CASTEPINPPGLAGVGEQFF. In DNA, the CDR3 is TGTGCCAGCACGGAACCAATAAACCCCCCGGGACTAGCGGGAGTGGGTGAGCAGTTCTTC.

The CDR3 protein is CASSQALGPGGTDTQYF. The CDR3 DNA sequence: TGCGCCAGCAGCCAAGCCTTGGGGCCGGGGGGCACAGATACGCAGTATTTT. The V gene is TRBV4-1, the J gene TRBJ2-3; the D gene is possibly TRBD2 (6 bases). Germline V CDR1 and CDR2: MGHRA, YSYEKL. Trimming shortened V by 1 base and J by 1 base, and 15 bases separated the two germline ends. The CDR3 spans 17 residues.